The clone carrying this T cell receptor beta chain has just a few counts. Relative to the germline gene, one junction end is altered; a read error may explain this. Primed by a sample-barcoded 5' primer and a J-beta primer mix, a second PCR proceeded for roughly 7 to 12 cycles. TCRdb ran MiXCR on the 5' RACE reads and lists one entry per CDR3 protein. The sample holds about 560,000 distinct CDR3 sequences, about 26% seen once. This sample is part of a study of blood T cells in healthy people across ages. The same sample was also used in a study of T cells of mothers and their children.

Sequenced input: blood. The receptor was derived from a boy younger than 10 in good health.

The CDR3 DNA reads as TGCAGCGTTGAAGATCCAAGGAGCTCCTGCAATGAGCAGTTCTTC. This translates into CSVEDPRSSCNEQFF. V and J are TRBV29-1 and TRBJ2-1; D unclear. CDR3 size: 15 residues. Per the germline V gene, CDR1 is SQVTM and CDR2 is ANQGSEA.